This TCR beta chain is drawn from a study of blood T cells in healthy people across ages (dated by TCRdb to the mid-2010s). Notes on the research overall: In model experiments, roughly one uniquely barcoded TCR beta cDNA molecule per two T cells was captured by template switching. Using deep sequencing normalized with unique cDNA molecular identifiers, the study measured how TCR beta repertoire diversity changes with age. Four age groups were formed from the donors: young (average approximately 15 years), middle-aged (around 39), aged (about 68) and long-lived (less than 85). To avoid experimental bias, donors of different ages were randomly spread across the sequencing lanes. Using the same blood draw, the study looked at two additional independent replicas of 1 million unique cDNA reads for two donors, one aged 18 to 30 and the other aged 80 or older.

On this clonotype: Its target antigen remains unknown. No qualities accompany the bases; no much larger clone lies one base away.

The study at large found these results: Because profiling used bulk unsorted PBMCs, naive and antigen-experienced compartments could not be compared conclusively. The CMV infection status of donors was not known, potentially confounding age-related changes in expanded clonotypes. Total diversity estimates from one million sequenced T cells were considered lower bounds and underestimates. Observed TCR beta diversity per million T cells fell roughly linearly with age, and a significant reduction was already apparent by age about 36. The long-lived group showed more naive CD4+ T cells, fewer expanded clones and increased TCR diversity than the aged group, suggesting age selection. A strong correlation was found between observed TCR beta diversity and the percentage of naive T cells measured by flow cytometry.

Based on the germline V gene (reference sequence), the CDR1 and CDR2 sequences are SEHNR and FQNEAQ. The CDR3 sequence holds 15 residues, the cysteine and phenylalanine included. Only the CDR3 region is kept as DNA, spanning 45 bases read in frame from base 1. Ends trimmed: V by 1 base, J by 3 bases; bases unmatched to a gene: 4. Receptors were amplified or captured by 5' RACE. TCRdb records Illumina HiSeq 2500 as the sequencer. The second PCR ran for roughly 7 to 11 cycles and used a J-beta primer mix along with a sample-barcoded 5' primer. A unique molecular identifier was introduced onto each TCR beta cDNA molecule by a template-switch 5' adaptor carrying 12 random nucleotides. Each sample yielded at least 3 million CDR3-containing paired-end reads. The Mint cDNA synthesis kit, primed by a TRBC-specific oligonucleotide, was used to synthesize first-strand cDNA from all RNA. Following uracil-DNA glycosylase treatment, all cDNA underwent a first 18-cycle PCR with the universal primers M1SS and BC2_uni_R. The original pipeline was this. For normalization, 1 million high-quality reads, each with a distinct molecular identifier, were randomly selected from each sample. Instead of being binned into consensus sequences, reads that shared molecular identifiers were thrown out. CDR3 identification, clonotype clustering and error correction used MiTCR with a Q25 quality threshold and the strictest error-elimination algorithm. A nonparametric unseen species model using Euler transformation provided a lower-bound estimate of total TCR beta diversity. TCRdb itself trimmed the public reads at Q25 with fastp, ran MiXCR and retained productive beta chains. Identical CDR3 protein sequences are pooled into one entry, listed with their most common genes and DNA. The V and J calls here are based on TCRdb, not the publication. The sample includes about 1,600,000 distinct CDR3 sequences, with approximately 38% observed a single time. Roughly 8.2% of the sample is taken by the ten largest.

The roughly 37 donors, aged roughly 6 to 90 years, were systemically healthy Caucasian individuals from Russia. Each donor gave approximately 9.4 milliliters of peripheral blood, drawn into EDTA-treated Vacutainer tubes. Ficoll-Paque density-gradient centrifugation was used to isolate PBMCs, with at least 6 million per sample. Total RNA, at least 6 micrograms per sample, was extracted from PBMCs with Trizol reagent. Naive CD45RAhigh/CD27high T cell percentages were measured by flow cytometry on a PBMC aliquot from every donor. The source of this sequence is a woman aged 18-35 years in good health. What was sequenced was blood. The rearrangement joined TRBV7-9 to TRBJ1-2, and 8 junctional nucleotides match TRBD1. The nucleotides are TGTGCCAGCAGCTTAGTTCAGGACAGGGACTATGGCTACACCTTC. The translation is CASSLVQDRDYGYTF.